A selection of T cell receptor beta chains follows, all from one sample in a study of beta chain features in type 1 diabetes. TCRdb's copy holds only in-frame clones and misses some; the assay was immunoSEQ multiplex PCR. This table has hundreds of thousands of clones, 15% appearing once. What was sequenced was naive CD4+ T cells from blood. Receptors were obtained from a young man with type 1 diabetes. CDR3s include the opening cysteine and the closing phenylalanine or tryptophan. A D gene is named only where the DNA matches it firmly. Clone size, where shown, is once, few, many, or a class for clones that have expanded.

v_gene: TRBV19
d_gene: TRBD1
abundance: -
j_gene: TRBJ1-2
CDR3nt: TGTGCCAGTAGTTGGACAGGAGGGCACTATGGCTACACCTTC
CDR3aa: CASSWTGGHYGYTF

v_gene: TRBV18
d_gene: TRBD1
abundance: few
j_gene: TRBJ2-7
CDR3nt: TGTGCCAGCTCTTCCGGGACAGGCTTCTCCTACGAGCAGTACTTC
CDR3aa: CASSSGTGFSYEQYF

v_gene: TRBV30
d_gene: -
abundance: few
j_gene: TRBJ1-2
CDR3nt: TGTGCCTGGACCGGGACACCCTTAGGTGGCTACACCTTC
CDR3aa: CAWTGTPLGGYTF

v_gene: TRBV28
d_gene: TRBD1
abundance: few
j_gene: TRBJ2-7
CDR3nt: TGTGCCAGCAGTTTATATGTGGACAGGGGGCGGTACGAGCAGTACTTC
CDR3aa: CASSLYVDRGRYEQYF

v_gene: TRBV5-1
d_gene: TRBD1
abundance: -
j_gene: TRBJ1-2
CDR3nt: TGCGCCAGCAGCTTGGCTCGGCAGGGGGCTGATGGCTACACCTTC
CDR3aa: CASSLARQGADGYTF

v_gene: TRBV2
d_gene: -
abundance: few
j_gene: TRBJ2-2
CDR3nt: TGTGCCAGCAGTGGAGAGTTACCTGCCAACGGGGAGCTGTTTTTT
CDR3aa: CASSGELPANGELFF

v_gene: TRBV7-8
d_gene: -
abundance: -
j_gene: TRBJ1-5
CDR3nt: TGTGCCAGCAGCCCTGCGAGGACAGCGAATCAGCCCCAGCATTTT
CDR3aa: CASSPARTANQPQHF

v_gene: TRBV30
d_gene: -
abundance: few
j_gene: TRBJ1-2
CDR3nt: TGTGCCTGGAGTTTACAGCTTAACTATGGCTACACCTTC
CDR3aa: CAWSLQLNYGYTF

v_gene: TRBV29-1
d_gene: TRBD1
abundance: few
j_gene: TRBJ1-1
CDR3nt: TGCAGCGTCGCCTATCCAGGGGGGACAAAGCCTGAAGCTTTCTTT
CDR3aa: CSVAYPGGTKPEAFF

v_gene: TRBV7-2
d_gene: -
abundance: -
j_gene: TRBJ1-1
CDR3nt: TGTGCCAGCAGCCAAGCAGGGGACACTGAAGCTTTCTTT
CDR3aa: CASSQAGDTEAFF

v_gene: TRBV19
d_gene: -
abundance: -
j_gene: TRBJ2-2
CDR3nt: TGTGCCAGTAGTTTTCTAGTTATTCCCGGGGAGCTGTTTTTT
CDR3aa: CASSFLVIPGELFF

v_gene: TRBV6-1
d_gene: TRBD1
abundance: few
j_gene: TRBJ2-3
CDR3nt: TGTGCCAGCAGTTCGACAGGGTGGACAGATACGCAGTATTTT
CDR3aa: CASSSTGWTDTQYF

v_gene: TRBV27
d_gene: -
abundance: few
j_gene: TRBJ2-3
CDR3nt: TGTGCCAGCAGTGTAAAAAAGGGAGTTGTAGCAGATACGCAGTATTTT
CDR3aa: CASSVKKGVVADTQYF

v_gene: TRBV25-1
d_gene: -
abundance: few
j_gene: TRBJ1-5
CDR3nt: TGTGCCACCTTCCGGGGAGGGGCGTCAGTAGTCGAGCCCCAGCATTTT
CDR3aa: CATFRGGASVVEPQHF

v_gene: TRBV29-1
d_gene: TRBD1
abundance: few
j_gene: TRBJ2-2
CDR3nt: TGCAGCGTTGAACCCGGGACAGCGAACACCGGGGAGCTGTTTTTT
CDR3aa: CSVEPGTANTGELFF

v_gene: TRBV11-2
d_gene: TRBD2
abundance: few
j_gene: TRBJ2-3
CDR3nt: TGTGCCAGCAGCTCCTCGGAATTAGCGGGATTGCGCACAGATACGCAGTATTTT
CDR3aa: CASSSSELAGLRTDTQYF

v_gene: TRBV6-5
d_gene: TRBD1
abundance: -
j_gene: TRBJ2-5
CDR3nt: TGTGCCACAACCGGGACAGGTTCGGTAGAGACCCAGTACTTC
CDR3aa: CATTGTGSVETQYF

v_gene: TRBV4-1
d_gene: TRBD1
abundance: -
j_gene: TRBJ2-2
CDR3nt: TGCGCCAGCAGCCAAGACCCGGGACAGGGAATAAACACCGGGGAGCTGTTTTTT
CDR3aa: CASSQDPGQGINTGELFF

v_gene: TRBV30
d_gene: -
abundance: -
j_gene: TRBJ2-7
CDR3nt: TGTGCCTGGAGTGAGGCGGCTTTCTACGAGCAGTACTTC
CDR3aa: CAWSEAAFYEQYF

v_gene: TRBV28
d_gene: -
abundance: few
j_gene: TRBJ1-5
CDR3nt: TGTGCCAGCAGTTTATCGATCGGAGCCGGCAATCAGCCCCAGCATTTT
CDR3aa: CASSLSIGAGNQPQHF

v_gene: TRBV28
d_gene: -
abundance: -
j_gene: TRBJ2-3
CDR3nt: TGTGCCAGCAGTCCACAAAGCACAGATACGCAGTATTTT
CDR3aa: CASSPQSTDTQYF

v_gene: TRBV11-2
d_gene: -
abundance: -
j_gene: TRBJ1-2
CDR3nt: TGTGCCAGCAGCGTAGAACCGGGTCGCCGGCGTGGCTACACCTTC
CDR3aa: CASSVEPGRRRGYTF

v_gene: TRBV15
d_gene: TRBD2
abundance: -
j_gene: TRBJ2-1
CDR3nt: TGTGCCACCAGGCTTAGCGGGCGCGATGAGCAGTTCTTC
CDR3aa: CATRLSGRDEQFF